These 21 T cell receptor beta chains were sequenced from one sample in a study of cytomegalovirus exposure and HLA in healthy donors. The assay was immunoSEQ multiplex PCR, and TCRdb's table has in-frame clones only and misses some. The sample lists some 260,000 clones; around 91% were seen once. Sequenced: PBMCs. Source of these receptors: a woman in her 30s in good health and CMV-seronegative.

The chain uses TRBV10-3 and TRBJ2-7, with 9 bases matching TRBD1. The V gene's germline CDR1 is ENHRY and CDR2 SYGVKD. The trim removed 0 bases at V and 3 bases at J, leaving 6 bases unmatched. The CDR3 runs to 16 residues. The CDR3 bases are TGTGCCATCAGTGAGTCGACTCCGGGACAGGGCTACGAGCAGTACTTC. Its translation is CAISESTPGQGYEQYF.

This clone showed up just a few times. This chain uses TRBV2 with TRBJ1-1, with 7 bases lining up with TRBD1. Germline V lookup: CDR1 SNHLY, CDR2 FYNNEI. The CDR3 has 13 amino acids. The V and J ends lost 4 bases and 3 bases, in that order; junction bases with no gene match: 2. CDR3 residues: CASSGQGHTEAFF. CDR3 nucleotides: TGTGCCAGCAGTGGACAGGGCCACACTGAAGCTTTCTTT.

The rearrangement links TRBV6-5 to TRBJ2-3, with D perhaps matching TRBD2 (6 bases). The CDR3 is 13 residues long. Germline V gives CDR1 MNHEY, CDR2 SVGAGI. Trimming removed 6 bases at V and 3 bases at J, with 10 bases between. In DNA, the CDR3 is TGTGCCAGCAGCCGGGGGACTACAGATACGCAGTATTTT. It encodes CASSRGTTDTQYF.

The DNA for the CDR3 is TGTGCCAGCAGTGAGTCGGGGGCTGGGGCCAACGTCCTGACTTTC. Amino acid sequence: CASSESGAGANVLTF. V gene TRBV2 combines with J gene TRBJ2-6; maybe TRBD2 (6 bases). This CDR3 has 15 residues. From germline, CDR1 is SNHLY and CDR2 FYNNEI. The germline V and J ends were trimmed by 3 bases and 2 bases, with 8 bases remaining between them.

CDR3 coding DNA: TGTGCCAGCAGCGCGTTGCGGGGGTTGCCCTACGAGCAGTACTTC. Protein: CASSALRGLPYEQYF. This rearrangement joins TRBV6-5 to TRBJ2-7; 7 bases match TRBD2. Germline assignment: CDR1 MNHEY and CDR2 SVGAGI. This CDR3 contains 15 residues. V shed 6 bases and J 2 bases; nucleotides not matched to a gene: 10.

This clone showed up just once. The CDR3 is CAISELTSRGYGYTF. The CDR3 DNA reads TGTGCCATCAGTGAGTTAACTTCGAGGGGTTATGGCTACACCTTC. V usage is TRBV10-3 and J usage is TRBJ1-2, with D tentatively TRBD1 (5 bases). Trimming shortened V by 1 base and J by 5 bases, and 14 bases separated the two germline ends. CDR1 and CDR2 from the germline V gene are ENHRY and SYGVKD. This CDR3 has 15 residues.

This sequence joins TRBV23-1 and TRBJ2-7; the D is unclear. TRBV23-1 is treated as an ORF (open reading frame) with a function not yet certain. V was clipped by 5 bases and J by 0 bases, with 17 bases between them. The CDR3 is made up of 16 amino acids. The CDR3: CASSSPLGGSSYEQYF. Written as DNA, the CDR3 is TGCGCCAGCAGTAGCCCGCTGGGTGGTAGCTCCTACGAGCAGTACTTC.

This chain links TRBV27 with TRBJ2-7; TRBD2 might be the D (5 bases). This CDR3 is 13 amino acids long. The V end was cut by 2 bases, the J end by 6 bases, with 11 bases between. Germline values: CDR1 MNHEY, CDR2 SMNVEV (reference sequence). The CDR3 loop reads CASSLGRASEQYF. Written as DNA, the CDR3 is TGTGCCAGCAGTTTAGGGCGGGCGAGCGAGCAGTACTTC.

The chain employs TRBV7-8 and TRBJ2-7; 9 bases match TRBD2. Germline CDR1 SGHVS, CDR2 FQNEAQ. The CDR3 is made up of 16 amino acids. Trimming cost V 0 bases and J 0 bases; bases outside gene matches: 3. The CDR3 DNA follows: TGTGCCAGCAGCTTAGCGGCTAGCGGGACCTCCTACGAGCAGTACTTC. As protein: CASSLAASGTSYEQYF.

This chain connects TRBV5-3 to TRBJ2-7, with D possibly matching TRBD1 (5 bases). TRBV5-3 is labeled an ORF, and its function is uncertain. V dropped 2 bases and J dropped 6 bases, with 9 bases sitting between them. This CDR3 is 12 amino acids long. The CDR3 reads CARSFPGREQYF. CDR3 nucleotide sequence: TGTGCCAGAAGCTTCCCAGGGCGCGAGCAGTACTTC.

This chain uses TRBV28 with TRBJ1-2, with no clear D. The CDR3 length is 14 residues. Germline CDR1 is MDHEN and CDR2 is SYDVKM. Trimming removed 3 bases from V and 2 bases from J, with 10 bases in between. In DNA, the CDR3 is TGTGCCAGCAGTTTCGGGCTAACAAACTATGGCTACACCTTC. Its protein is CASSFGLTNYGYTF.

V and J are TRBV25-1 and TRBJ2-1; 11 bases match TRBD2. CDR1 and CDR2 from the germline V gene are MGHDK and SYGVNS. This CDR3 comprises 16 residues. J was trimmed by 9 bases and V by 4 bases; bases with no gene match: 11. CDR3 sequence reads: CASSGTVAGGRGEQFF. The CDR3, as DNA: TGTGCCAGCAGTGGCACGGTAGCGGGAGGGCGTGGTGAGCAGTTCTTC.

CDR3 nucleotides: TGTGCCAGCAGTGCGTACGGCCTTGGGCCCCAGCATTTT. Its protein product is CASSAYGLGPQHF. The chain combines TRBV6-1 with TRBJ1-5; no clear D gene. The CDR3 is 13 amino acids. Germline CDR1 MNHNS, CDR2 SASEGT. The V and J ends lost 4 bases and 9 bases respectively, with 13 bases between them.

The chain combines TRBV5-1 with TRBJ2-1, with 8 bases that match TRBD2. Germline values: CDR1 SGHRS, CDR2 YFSETQ. This CDR3 is built from 16 residues. Losses at the gene ends were 3 bases for V and 2 bases for J; bases not matched to a gene: 7. CDR3 amino acids: CASSSEGSGTYNEQFF. In nucleotides, the CDR3 is TGCGCCAGCAGCTCGGAGGGTAGCGGGACCTACAATGAGCAGTTCTTC.

This clone was found once. V and J are TRBV11-2 and TRBJ2-2, with D unresolved. CDR3 size: 14 residues. Per the germline V gene, CDR1 is SGHAT and CDR2 is FQNNGV. V lost 1 base and J lost 1, with 4 bases in between. CDR3 sequence (DNA): TGTGCCAGCAGCTTAGCCTGGAACACCGGGGAGCTGTTTTTT. Encoded protein: CASSLAWNTGELFF.

The V and J genes are TRBV6-4 and TRBJ2-2; 8 positions agree with TRBD1. CDR1 and CDR2 (germline): MRHNA, SNTAGT. The length of the CDR3 is 15 residues. The trim removed 9 bases at V and 1 base at J, leaving 7 bases unmatched. The CDR3 reads CARGGGTGNTGELFF. The CDR3 bases are TGTGCCAGAGGCGGAGGGACAGGGAACACCGGGGAGCTGTTTTTT.

J is TRBJ2-2 and V is TRBV6-6; D is perhaps TRBD2 (5 bases). Germline V lookup: CDR1 MNHNY, CDR2 SVGAGI (reference sequence). This CDR3 spans 15 amino acids. With 0 bases removed from V and 3 bases from J, the gap between germline ends came to 8 bases. CDR3 nucleotides: TGTGCCAGCAGTTACTCGTGGGAGTACACCGGGGAGCTGTTTTTT. It is translated as CASSYSWEYTGELFF.

This clone was seen only a few times. The chain uses TRBV7-2 and TRBJ2-1, with 7 bases fitting TRBD2. J was trimmed by 3 bases and V by 4 bases; bases with no gene match: 3. Germline V gene data show CDR1 as SGHTA and CDR2 as FQGNSA. The CDR3 is 14 residues long. The CDR3 region is CASSSSGYYNEQFF. CDR3 coding DNA: TGTGCCAGCAGCTCTAGCGGTTACTACAATGAGCAGTTCTTC.

The chain joins TRBV30 to TRBJ2-5; TRBD2 is a possible D gene (5 bases). Germline V gene sequence: CDR1 GTSNPN, CDR2 SVGIG (reference sequence). Trimming left V 2 bases short and J 5 bases short, with 18 bases between. The CDR3 length is 15 residues. CDR3 DNA sequence: TGTGCCTGGAGTCGATCAGCCGGCCCGGGGGAGACCCAGTACTTC. This translates into CAWSRSAGPGETQYF.

The V gene is TRBV9, the J gene TRBJ2-2, with 9 bases lining up with TRBD1. V shed 4 bases, J shed 4 bases, and the junction held 11 bases outside the gene matches. CDR3 length: 17 amino acids. Germline lookup yields CDR1 SGDLS and CDR2 YYNGEE. The CDR3 is CASSHHKDRGGTGELFF. The CDR3 DNA follows: TGTGCCAGCAGCCACCACAAGGACAGGGGAGGCACCGGGGAGCTGTTTTTT.

This chain joins TRBV11-3 and TRBJ2-7, with 9 bases aligning to TRBD2. This CDR3 region has 16 residues. Germline trimming cut 2 bases from V and 2 bases from J; bases unmatched to any gene: 7. Germline lookup yields CDR1 SGHNT and CDR2 YENEEA. This CDR3 is CASSLRLAGRTYEQYF. In DNA, the CDR3 is TGTGCCAGCAGCTTAAGGCTAGCGGGACGAACCTACGAGCAGTACTTC.